A selection of T cell receptor beta chains follows, all from one sample in a study of cytomegalovirus exposure and HLA in healthy donors. The repertoire was sequenced with immunoSEQ multiplex PCR; TCRdb's copy has only in-frame clones and lacks some. The profile shows approximately 200,000 clones, 65% to 85% of them singletons. The sample taken for sequencing was PBMCs. These TCRs come from a woman aged 18-29 years in good health and CMV-seronegative. CDR3s include the opening cysteine and the closing phenylalanine or tryptophan. The order of the fields is J gene, clone size, D gene, V gene, CDR3 DNA, CDR3 protein. The D gene is left open where the match is weak. Where a row states a size, it is once, few, many or the class of an expanded clone; other rows omit it.

>TRBJ1-2|few|TRBD1|TRBV7-2
TGTGCCAGCAGCTTAGGTACAGGGGAAGTTTATGGCTACACCTTC
CASSLGTGEVYGYTF
>TRBJ2-1|NA|TRBD2|TRBV6-5
TGTGCCAGCAGTTATGAGGGGACTAGGTTCTTC
CASSYEGTRFF
>TRBJ1-2|NA|TRBD1|TRBV5-3
TGTGCCAGAAGCCCGAGCGACTACCAGGGACAGGGGTGCTATGGCTACACCTTC
CARSPSDYQGQGCYGYTF
>TRBJ1-1|NA|NA|TRBV7-9
TGTGCCAGCAGCTTAGACGGACTGACTGAAGCTTTCTTT
CASSLDGLTEAFF
>TRBJ2-7|NA|NA|TRBV5-1
TGCGCCAGCAGCTTGGAATCGGGTGAGCAGTACTTC
CASSLESGEQYF
>TRBJ2-3|NA|NA|TRBV28
TGTGCCAGCAAGGACGGGGGTTGGGGTACGCAGTATTTT
CASKDGGWGTQYF
>TRBJ2-7|NA|TRBD2|TRBV28
TGTGCCAGCAGCCTGGGACTAGCGGCTACCTACGAGCAGTACTTC
CASSLGLAATYEQYF
>TRBJ2-7|NA|NA|TRBV27
TGTGCCAGCAGTTTTAGGGGTAGCCCGGTGCAGTACTTC
CASSFRGSPVQYF
>TRBJ1-2|NA|NA|TRBV7-9
TGTGCCAGCAGCCCCGGGAGGAACTATGGCTACACCTTC
CASSPGRNYGYTF
>TRBJ2-7|once|TRBD1|TRBV28
TGTGCCAGCAGCAAATTCACAGGGGGCAACTACGAGCAGTACTTC
CASSKFTGGNYEQYF
>TRBJ2-1|NA|TRBD1|TRBV2
TGTGCCAGCAGTGAACAGGGTCGACAGGGGTCCCTCTTC
CASSEQGRQGSLF
>TRBJ1-2|once|NA|TRBV28
TGTGCCAGCCTTCGGGGGGCGGTTAACTATGGCTACACCTTC
CASLRGAVNYGYTF
>TRBJ2-3|NA|TRBD1|TRBV27
TGTGCCAGCAGTTTACAGGGGGGCACAGATACGCAGTATTTT
CASSLQGGTDTQYF
>TRBJ2-4|NA|TRBD2|TRBV6-5
TGTGCCAGCAGTTATACTAGCGGGGGGACAATAAACATTCAGTACTTC
CASSYTSGGTINIQYF
>TRBJ2-7|NA|NA|TRBV20-1
TGCACGGGCGGGACCCCGGGAGAGCAGTACTTC
CTGGTPGEQYF
>TRBJ1-5|once|TRBD1|TRBV10-3
TGTGCCATCAGAGACAGGGGGAATTGGCAGCCCCAGCATTTT
CAIRDRGNWQPQHF
>TRBJ2-5|NA|NA|TRBV27
TGTGCCAGCAGTTTCAGGGAGACCCAGTACTTC
CASSFRETQYF
>TRBJ2-2|few|TRBD1|TRBV27
TGTGCCAGCAGTTTTTATGGGACAGGGAACACCGGGGAGCTGTTTTTT
CASSFYGTGNTGELFF
>TRBJ1-1|NA|NA|TRBV28
TGTGCCAGCAGTCCTGTGAGTACTGAAGCTTTCTTT
CASSPVSTEAFF
>TRBJ1-1|NA|TRBD1|TRBV6-5
TGTGCCAGCAGCACCGGGACAGAGATCACTGAAGCTTTCTTT
CASSTGTEITEAFF
>TRBJ1-2|NA|TRBD1|TRBV7-9
TGTGCCAGCAGCCTTGACAGGGGGCCTTATGGCTACACCTTC
CASSLDRGPYGYTF
>TRBJ1-5|NA|NA|TRBV7-2
TGTGCCAGCAGCTTGACATTGGGCAATCAGCCCCAGCATTTT
CASSLTLGNQPQHF
>TRBJ2-1|NA|NA|TRBV11-2
TGTGCCAGCAGCTTAACAGGGTGGGATGAGCAGTTCTTC
CASSLTGWDEQFF
>TRBJ1-3|NA|TRBD1|TRBV5-1
TGCGCCAGCAGCCTAGGGACAGACTCTGGAAACACCATATATTTT
CASSLGTDSGNTIYF
>TRBJ2-7|few|NA|TRBV20-1
TGCAGTCTGGGGACTGACTACGAGCAGTACTTC
CSLGTDYEQYF
>TRBJ2-6|NA|TRBD1|TRBV29-1
TGCAGCGTTGAATCCGGGACAGGTGACTCTGGGGCCAACGTCCTGACTTTC
CSVESGTGDSGANVLTF
>TRBJ1-2|NA|TRBD1|TRBV6-6
TGTGCCAGCAGTGGACAGGGGTCTCCTGATGGCTACACCTTC
CASSGQGSPDGYTF
>TRBJ1-1|NA|NA|TRBV19
TGTGCCAGTAGTATGGCCCCCACCGCCAACGTTTTCTTT
CASSMAPTANVFF
>TRBJ1-4|NA|TRBD1|TRBV5-8
TGTGCCAGCAGCTTACACGGGACAGGGCATGAAAAACTGTTTTTT
CASSLHGTGHEKLFF
>TRBJ2-4|NA|TRBD1|TRBV5-6
TGTGCCAGCAGCTTGGTTACAGGGGAAGCGCACATTCAGTACTTC
CASSLVTGEAHIQYF
>TRBJ1-4|NA|NA|TRBV7-3
TGTGCCAGCAGCCCGAACGGGGGGGCGGGTGAAAAACTGTTTTTT
CASSPNGGAGEKLFF
>TRBJ1-5|NA|NA|TRBV9
TGTGCCAGCACCCCCACCGGCACAGTTAATACCAATCAGCCCCAGCATTTT
CASTPTGTVNTNQPQHF
>TRBJ2-3|few|TRBD2|TRBV9
TGTGCCAGCAGCGGGGGGCTACGAGGGGTACTAGCGGACACAGATACGCAGTATTTT
CASSGGLRGVLADTDTQYF
>TRBJ1-1|NA|TRBD1|TRBV27
TGTGCCAGCAGTCGTTCGGACAGGGGGGTGGCCACTGAAGCTTTCTTT
CASSRSDRGVATEAFF
>TRBJ1-2|NA|TRBD1|TRBV2
TGTGCCAGCAGTGAAGGGACAGGGAGGCACACCTTC
CASSEGTGRHTF
>TRBJ2-1|NA|TRBD2|TRBV2
TGTGCCAGCAGAGCGGGGGCCGCCTACAATGAGCAGTTCTTC
CASRAGAAYNEQFF